This entry lists 11 T cell receptor beta chains sequenced from one sample in a study of cytomegalovirus exposure and HLA in healthy donors. PCR amplification relied on 60 Vbeta primers (plus 13 Jbeta primers). Sequencing was performed with immunoSEQ multiplex PCR; in TCRdb, only in-frame clones are kept and a portion is missing. The table lists 100,000 to 150,000 clones, 80% of them singletons. Sequencing was performed on PBMCs. The receptors here all came from a man younger than 40 in good health and CMV-seropositive.

The count of this clone is one. The chain has TRBV4-1 and TRBJ2-7; 9 bases fit TRBD2. The CDR3 totals 18 residues. V lost 0 bases and J lost 0; bases outside the gene matches: 9. Germline V gene lookup returns CDR1 MGHRA and CDR2 YSYEKL. The CDR3 reads CASSQEVEAGGFSYEQYF. DNA for the CDR3: TGCGCCAGCAGCCAAGAAGTGGAAGCGGGGGGTTTCTCCTACGAGCAGTACTTC.

This chain joins TRBV10-3 and TRBJ1-2; no clear D gene. Germline CDR1 reads ENHRY; CDR2 reads SYGVKD. Trimming removed 6 bases from V and 0 bases from J, with 5 bases in between. This CDR3 comprises 12 residues. The DNA for the CDR3 is TGTGCCATCAGGCTATCTAACTATGGCTACACCTTC. Its translation: CAIRLSNYGYTF.

This chain connects TRBV19 to TRBJ2-2, with 10 bases matching TRBD1. CDR1 LNHDA and CDR2 SQIVND come from the germline V gene (reference sequence). J was trimmed by 8 bases and V by 7 bases; bases with no gene match: 7. This CDR3 spans 14 amino acids. The CDR3 DNA reads as TGTGCCAGTACTAAGGACAGGGGGTGGGGGGAGCTGTTTTTT. As protein: CASTKDRGWGELFF.

The rearrangement uses TRBV7-2 and TRBJ2-6; possible D gene TRBD2, 6 bases. V lost 0 bases and J lost 4, with 10 bases in between. The V gene's germline CDR1 is SGHTA and CDR2 FQGNSA. There are 16 residues in the CDR3. In DNA form, the CDR3 reads TGTGCCAGCAGCTTAGCTGGGACTCGGGGGGCCAACGTCCTGACTTTC. Protein: CASSLAGTRGANVLTF.

Here the CDR3 reads CASSPSGGETQYF. The CDR3 DNA follows: TGTGCCAGCAGCCCCAGCGGGGGGGAGACCCAGTACTTC. This chain joins TRBV7-2 and TRBJ2-5; the match to TRBD2 covers 9 bases. The CDR3 extends over 13 amino acids. From germline, CDR1 is SGHTA and CDR2 FQGNSA. V dropped 5 bases and J dropped 5; count of bases not matched to a gene: 3. The full variable domain, in which reference TRBV7-2 and TRBJ2-5 provide the parts outside the CDR3, is GAGVSQSPSNKVTEKGKDVELRCDPISGHTALYWYRQSLGQGLEFLIYFQGNSAPDKSGLPSDRFSAERTGGSVSTLTIQRTQQEDSAVYLCASSPSGGETQYFGPGTRLLVL.

This clone was found a few times. CDR3 DNA sequence: TGTGCCAGCTCACCACTGCGAACAGATACGCAGTATTTT. Translated: CASSPLRTDTQYF. V and J are TRBV18 and TRBJ2-3; the D is unclear. The CDR3 extends over 13 amino acids. The germline CDR1 and CDR2 sequences are KGHSH and LQKENI. V was cut by 1 base and J by 3 bases, with 5 bases left in between.

The chain links TRBV19 to TRBJ2-5; D is uncertain. V lost 7 bases to trimming and J lost 5 bases, with 11 bases between them. This CDR3 has 12 residues. CDR1 and CDR2 from the germline V gene are LNHDA and SQIVND (reference sequence). CDR3 loop: CASNDVGETQYF. CDR3 nucleotide sequence: TGTGCCAGTAACGATGTCGGGGAGACCCAGTACTTC.

This chain connects TRBV5-1 to TRBJ2-5; 9 bases fit TRBD1. The DNA end lines up better with TRBJ2-7; the J call may be wrong. The length of the CDR3 is 15 residues. Germline CDR1 reads SGHRS; CDR2 reads YFSETQ. In DNA form, the CDR3 reads TGCGCCAGCAGCCCTGGGACAGGGATTTCCTACGAGCAGTACTTC. Its protein is CASSPGTGISYEQYF.

This sequence joins TRBV6-6 and TRBJ1-5; no reliable D call. V was cut by 0 bases and J by 3 bases, with 9 bases left in between. Germline V gene data show CDR1 as MNHNY and CDR2 as SVGAGI (reference sequence). The CDR3 contains 15 residues. The CDR3 nucleotides read TGTGCCAGCAGTTACTCGGGGAGTACCAATCAGCCCCAGCATTTT. Translating gives CASSYSGSTNQPQHF.

The chain has TRBV27 and TRBJ1-1; tentatively, D is TRBD1 (5 bases). V lost 3 bases to trimming and J lost 5 bases, with 13 bases between them. This CDR3 comprises 14 residues. CDR1 and CDR2 (germline): MNHEY, SMNVEV (reference sequence). In DNA form, the CDR3 reads TGTGCCAGCAGTTTTACGGGGGTGGAGACTGAAGCTTTCTTT. This codes for CASSFTGVETEAFF.

This chain links TRBV5-6 with TRBJ2-1, with 9 bases that match TRBD2. This CDR3 is built from 15 residues. Germline V lookup: CDR1 SGHDT, CDR2 YYEEEE. Unmatched junction bases numbered 7, after V lost 0 bases and J lost 9 bases. The CDR3 bases are TGTGCCAGCAGCTTGGTGGCGGGGGGGCCGAGTGAGCAGTTCTTC. Its protein product is CASSLVAGGPSEQFF.